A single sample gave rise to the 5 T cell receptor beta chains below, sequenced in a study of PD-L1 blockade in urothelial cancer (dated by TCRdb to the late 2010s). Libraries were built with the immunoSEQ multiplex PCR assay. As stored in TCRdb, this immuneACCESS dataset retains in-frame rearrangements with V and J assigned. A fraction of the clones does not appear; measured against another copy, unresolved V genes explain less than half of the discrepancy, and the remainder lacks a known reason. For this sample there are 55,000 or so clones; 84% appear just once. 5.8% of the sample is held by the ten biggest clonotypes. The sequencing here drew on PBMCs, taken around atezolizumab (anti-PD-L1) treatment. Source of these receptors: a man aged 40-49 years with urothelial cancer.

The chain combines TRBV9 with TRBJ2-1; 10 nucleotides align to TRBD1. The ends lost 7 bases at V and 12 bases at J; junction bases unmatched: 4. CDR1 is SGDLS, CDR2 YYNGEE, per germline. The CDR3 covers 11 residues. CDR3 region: CASEGQGMQFF. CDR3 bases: TGTGCCAGCGAGGGACAGGGGATGCAGTTCTTC.

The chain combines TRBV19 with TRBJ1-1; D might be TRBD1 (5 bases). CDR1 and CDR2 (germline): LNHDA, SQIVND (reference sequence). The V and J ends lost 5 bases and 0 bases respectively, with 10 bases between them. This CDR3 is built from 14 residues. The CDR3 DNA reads TGTGCCAGTAGTCAGGGTACGATGAACACTGAAGCTTTCTTT. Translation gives CASSQGTMNTEAFF.

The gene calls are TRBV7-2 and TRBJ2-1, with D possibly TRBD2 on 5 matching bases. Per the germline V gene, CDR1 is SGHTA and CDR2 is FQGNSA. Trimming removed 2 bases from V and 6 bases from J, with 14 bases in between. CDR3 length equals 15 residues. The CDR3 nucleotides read TGTGCCAGCAGCTTAATCTGGGGAGCAGCCAATGAGCAGTTCTTC. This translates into CASSLIWGAANEQFF. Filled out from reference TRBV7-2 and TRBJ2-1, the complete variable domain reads GAGVSQSPSNKVTEKGKDVELRCDPISGHTALYWYRQSLGQGLEFLIYFQGNSAPDKSGLPSDRFSAERTGGSVSTLTIQRTQQEDSAVYLCASSLIWGAANEQFFGPGTRLTVL.

CDR3 DNA: TGTGCCAGCAGCTTAGTCCGGAGGAGGACTAGCGGGAGGGGAGGTACGCAGTATTTT. Its protein product is CASSLVRRRTSGRGGTQYF. The chain uses TRBV11-2 and TRBJ2-3; 15 bases align to TRBD2. With V trimmed by 1 base and J by 8 bases, 13 bases remained unmatched. The V gene's germline CDR1 is SGHAT and CDR2 FQNNGV. The CDR3 has 19 amino acids. Drawing the rest from reference TRBV11-2 and TRBJ2-3, the complete variable domain is EAGVAQSPRYKIIEKRQSVAFWCNPISGHATLYWYQQILGQGPKLLIQFQNNGVVDDSQLPKDRFSAERLKGVDSTLKIQPAKLEDSAVYLCASSLVRRRTSGRGGTQYFGPGTRLTVL.

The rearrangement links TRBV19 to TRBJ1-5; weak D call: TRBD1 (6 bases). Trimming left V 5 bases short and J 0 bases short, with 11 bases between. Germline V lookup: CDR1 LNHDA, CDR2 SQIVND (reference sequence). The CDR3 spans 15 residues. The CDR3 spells CASSAQTGSNQPQHF. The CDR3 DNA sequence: TGTGCCAGTAGTGCTCAGACAGGTAGCAATCAGCCCCAGCATTTT.